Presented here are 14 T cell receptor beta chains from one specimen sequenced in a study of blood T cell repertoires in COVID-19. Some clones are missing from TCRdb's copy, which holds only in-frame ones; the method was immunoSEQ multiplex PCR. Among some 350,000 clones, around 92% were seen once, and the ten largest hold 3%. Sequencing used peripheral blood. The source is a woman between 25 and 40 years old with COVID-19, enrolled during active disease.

The DNA of the CDR3 is TGTGCCAGTAACCGACCCAGAGGGGGATCGTATAATTCACCCCTCCACTTT. Translated: CASNRPRGGSYNSPLHF. This chain joins TRBV6-4 and TRBJ1-6, with D tentatively TRBD1 (6 bases). CDR3 length equals 17 residues. CDR1 and CDR2 from the germline V gene are MRHNA and SNTAGT. V was pared by 9 bases and J by 4 bases, with 22 bases between.

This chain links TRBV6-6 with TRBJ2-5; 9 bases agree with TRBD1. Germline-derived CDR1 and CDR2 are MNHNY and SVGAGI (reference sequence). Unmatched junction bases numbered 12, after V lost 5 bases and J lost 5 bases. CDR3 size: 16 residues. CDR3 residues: CASSGTGWGSWETQYF. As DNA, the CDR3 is TGTGCCAGCAGTGGGACAGGGTGGGGGAGTTGGGAGACCCAGTACTTC.

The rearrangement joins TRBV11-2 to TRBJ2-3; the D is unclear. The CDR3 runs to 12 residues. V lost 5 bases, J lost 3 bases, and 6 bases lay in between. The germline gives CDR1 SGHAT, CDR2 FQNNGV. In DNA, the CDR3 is TGTGCCAGCAGCCTAATAACAGATACGCAGTATTTT. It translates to CASSLITDTQYF.

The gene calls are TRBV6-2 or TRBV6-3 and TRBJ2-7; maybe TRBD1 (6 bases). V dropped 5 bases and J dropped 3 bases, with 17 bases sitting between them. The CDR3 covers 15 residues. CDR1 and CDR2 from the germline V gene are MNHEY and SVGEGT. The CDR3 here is CASSPHRQVYYEQYF. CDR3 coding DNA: TGTGCCAGCAGTCCCCATCGACAGGTCTACTACGAGCAGTACTTC.

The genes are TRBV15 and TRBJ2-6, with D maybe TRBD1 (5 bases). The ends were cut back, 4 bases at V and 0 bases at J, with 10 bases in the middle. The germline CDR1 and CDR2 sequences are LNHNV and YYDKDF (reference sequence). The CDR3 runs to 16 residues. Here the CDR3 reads CATSITGYSGANVLTF. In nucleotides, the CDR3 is TGTGCCACCAGCATAACAGGCTACTCTGGGGCCAACGTCCTGACTTTC. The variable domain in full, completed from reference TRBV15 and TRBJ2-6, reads DAMVIQNPRYQVTQFGKPVTLSCSQTLNHNVMYWYQQKSSQAPKLLFHYYDKDFNNEADTPDNFQSRRPNTSFCFLDIRSPGLGDTAMYLCATSITGYSGANVLTFGAGSRLTVL.

In nucleotides, the CDR3 is TGTGCCAGCAGCTTGGCGAGTTGGGCCAATAATTCACCCCTCCACTTT. Translation gives CASSLASWANNSPLHF. This sequence joins TRBV12-1 and TRBJ1-6; the table gives TRBD1 as D, unverified against the DNA. TRBV12-1 is a pseudogene. The CDR3 is 16 residues long.

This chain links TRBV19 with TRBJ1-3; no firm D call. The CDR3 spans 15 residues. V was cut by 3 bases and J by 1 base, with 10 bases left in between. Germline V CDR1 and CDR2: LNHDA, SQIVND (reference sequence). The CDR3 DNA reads TGTGCCAGTAGTATTGTCAGTTCTTCTGGAAACACCATATATTTT. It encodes CASSIVSSSGNTIYF.

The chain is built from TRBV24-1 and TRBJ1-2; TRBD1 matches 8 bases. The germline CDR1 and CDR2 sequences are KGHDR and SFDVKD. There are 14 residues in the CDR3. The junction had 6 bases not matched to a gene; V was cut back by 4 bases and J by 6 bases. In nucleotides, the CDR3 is TGTGCCACCAGTGACTCCGGACAGGGCGATGGCTACACCTTC. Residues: CATSDSGQGDGYTF.

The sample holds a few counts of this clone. The CDR3 loop is CATSGRERYEQFF. In DNA, the CDR3 is TGTGCCACCAGTGGGCGGGAGAGGTATGAGCAGTTCTTC. V and J are TRBV24-1 and TRBJ2-1, with TRBD2 matching 7 bases. Germline loops: CDR1 KGHDR, CDR2 SFDVKD. This CDR3 has 13 amino acids. The V segment lost 5 bases and the J segment 8 bases; nucleotides outside the gene matches: 5.

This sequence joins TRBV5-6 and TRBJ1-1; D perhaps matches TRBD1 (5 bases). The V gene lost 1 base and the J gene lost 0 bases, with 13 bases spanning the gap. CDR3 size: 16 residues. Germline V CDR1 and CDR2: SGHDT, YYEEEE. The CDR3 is CASSLSPGNMNTEAFF. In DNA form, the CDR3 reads TGTGCCAGCAGCTTGTCCCCAGGGAATATGAACACTGAAGCTTTCTTT.

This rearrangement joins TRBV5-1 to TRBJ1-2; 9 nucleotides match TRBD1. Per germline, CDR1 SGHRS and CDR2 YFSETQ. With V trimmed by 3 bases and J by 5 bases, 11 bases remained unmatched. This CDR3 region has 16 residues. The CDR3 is CASSSLQGARLYGYTF. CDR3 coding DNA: TGCGCCAGCAGCTCACTACAGGGGGCCCGGTTATATGGCTACACCTTC.

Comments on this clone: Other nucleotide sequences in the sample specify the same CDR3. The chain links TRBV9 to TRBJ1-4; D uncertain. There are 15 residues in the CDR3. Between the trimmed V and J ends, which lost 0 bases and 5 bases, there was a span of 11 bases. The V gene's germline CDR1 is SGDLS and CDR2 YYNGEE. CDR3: CASSVAGSGNEKLFF. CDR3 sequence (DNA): TGTGCCAGCAGCGTAGCTGGTTCGGGGAATGAAAAACTGTTTTTT. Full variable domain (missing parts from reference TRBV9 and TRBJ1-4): DSGVTQTPKHLITATGQRVTLRCSPRSGDLSVYWYQQSLDQGLQFLIQYYNGEERAKGNILERFSAQQFPDLHSELNLSSLELGDSALYFCASSVAGSGNEKLFFGSGTQLSVL.

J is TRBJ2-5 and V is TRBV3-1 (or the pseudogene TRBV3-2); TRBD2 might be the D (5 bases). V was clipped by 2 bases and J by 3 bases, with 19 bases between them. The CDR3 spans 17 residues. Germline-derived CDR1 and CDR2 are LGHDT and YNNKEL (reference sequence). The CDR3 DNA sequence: TGTGCCAGCAGCCAATGGGGAGTCAGCAACCACGAAGAGACCCAGTACTTC. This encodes CASSQWGVSNHEETQYF.

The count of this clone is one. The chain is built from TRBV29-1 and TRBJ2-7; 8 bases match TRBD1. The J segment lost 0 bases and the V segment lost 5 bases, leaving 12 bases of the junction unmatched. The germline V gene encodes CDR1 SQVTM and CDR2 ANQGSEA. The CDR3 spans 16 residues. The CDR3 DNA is TGCAGCGTTAAACGACAGGGGTATGGCTACTCCTACGAGCAGTACTTC. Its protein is CSVKRQGYGYSYEQYF.